This TCR beta chain was captured in a study of blood T cell repertoires in COVID-19 (dated by TCRdb to 2018 to 2020). Regarding the complete study: Samples covering the acute and convalescent phases of COVID-19 were provided by collaborators in the United States, Italy and Spain. The prospective study material was composed of cDNA or gDNA derived from T cells, B-cell-depleted T cells, or PBMCs. The dataset comprised deeply sampled blood TCRbeta repertoires from subjects exposed to, actively infected with, or recovered from COVID-19. A freely available public database, intended as a resource for researchers studying the immune response to SARS-CoV-2, is where the repertoires were released. The samples were drawn from two sources: the first 160 participants of the ongoing ImmuneRACE study, and 1,000 to 1,500 subjects contributed by 6 global collaborators. The sample metadata nearly always contained a de-identified subject ID, COVID-19 status, age in years and sex. Where HLA class I and class II types were available, the types were taken from metadata supplied by the sample provider, not from assay-based typing. The paper as a whole reports these results and caveats: The amount of clinical and demographic metadata varied by source and participant and was provided uncurated.

V is reduced by 0 bases and J by 0 bases, leaving a spacing of 10 bases between them. The CDR3 spans 16 residues, from the cysteine through the phenylalanine. The retained sequence is limited to the CDR3, 48 bases, with the frame set at the first base. Via the germline V gene, CDR1 is MNHNS and CDR2 SASEGT. A note on this clone: Its cognate antigen has yet to be identified. There are no base qualities to consult, and no much larger clone falls within one base.

TCRbeta CDR3 regions were amplified from genomic DNA by means of the immunoSEQ Assay, a bias-controlled multiplex PCR. Concerning the study's data processing: The number of nucleated cells in each sample was estimated by amplification of reference gene primers within the assay. To quantify the absolute abundance of each unique TCRbeta CDR3 rearrangement, sequence reads were collapsed and filtered. Productive Simpson clonality was computed per sample as the square root of Simpson's diversity index over productive rearrangements. In TCRdb, the immuneACCESS table is reduced to in-frame sequences with V and J assigned. These tables do not hold every clone; where another copy was compared, an unresolved V gene accounts for under half, and the others remain unexplained. D and trimming come from the DNA, and the V and J calls and clone size come from that table. This sample comprises 23,000 or so clones, 80% to 90% of them detected only once. The ten largest account for about 8.8% of the sample.

Whole blood was collected in K2EDTA tubes by collaborating institutions according to the institutions' own protocols. For TCRbeta analysis, collaborators shipped samples as frozen whole blood, isolated PBMCs, or DNA extracted from either of those sample types. Here the chain combines TRBV6-1 and TRBJ2-3, with the D gene not confidently named. The receptor was isolated from a man aged 70 or older with acute or convalescent COVID-19. Sequenced input: peripheral blood. The CDR3 protein: CASSEALLSSTDTQYF. The nucleotides are TGTGCCAGCAGTGAAGCATTACTCTCTAGCACAGATACGCAGTATTTT.